The clone carrying this T cell receptor (beta chain) is a singleton in its sample. Participants were aged 18 to 89 years, lived in over 20 US areas, and enrolled virtually. Clinical history reported by participants formed the basis on which cohorts were assigned. Two consecutive negative NP/OP PCR tests, clearance, or resolved symptoms defined Cohort 3 recovery. Some clones are missing from TCRdb's copy, which holds only in-frame ones; the method was immunoSEQ multiplex PCR. This table holds some 260,000 clones, about 93% found once. The CDR3 runs 13 residues. V was pared by 6 bases and J by 0 bases, with 8 bases between. The sample is drawn from a study of blood T cell repertoires in COVID-19. The overall study: PBMCs, B-cell-depleted T cells, or T cells provided the cDNA or gDNA that made up the material.

The source material was PBMCs or T cells enriched from blood (not recorded which). The TCR sequence derives from a woman under 30 who had recovered from COVID-19. This chain connects TRBV12-3 or TRBV12-4 to TRBJ1-1, with D possibly being TRBD1 (6 bases). CDR3 coding DNA: TGTGCCAGCAGCAGGGGCCTGAACACTGAAGCTTTCTTT. It is translated as CASSRGLNTEAFF.